This paragraph reports one T cell receptor beta chain. This CDR3 has 16 amino acids. Germline CDR1 is LNHNV and CDR2 is YYDKDF (reference sequence). With V trimmed by 2 bases and J by 8 bases, 8 bases remained unmatched. This entry is derived from a study of blood T cell repertoires in COVID-19. At the level of the study: Whether acute or convalescent, the COVID-19 samples came from the United States, Italy and Spain. T cells, B-cell-depleted T cells, or PBMCs provided the cDNA or gDNA that served as material.

Authors' analysis steps: Reference gene primer amplification gave estimated nucleated cell counts. Here immunoSEQ multiplex PCR was the method, and the copy in TCRdb shows in-frame clones only, minus some. D and trimming were read from the DNA, whereas the V and J calls and clone size are those reported in that table. Among some 230,000 clones listed, approximately 83% were seen once. Sample: peripheral blood. The receptor was isolated from a woman aged 55-70 years with acute or convalescent COVID-19. The J gene is TRBJ2-1, the V gene TRBV15; 11 bases agree with TRBD2. The CDR3 nucleotides read TGTGCCACCAGCAGACATAGCGGGAGGGCCGTTTATGAGCAGTTCTTC. It codes for CATSRHSGRAVYEQFF.